This T cell receptor (beta chain) was captured by sequencing in a study of control samples from healthy donors and cancer patients. Method: immunoSEQ multiplex PCR; TCRdb's copy keeps in-frame clones and lacks some. The profile covers roughly 170,000 clones, with more than 90% appearing a single time and 2% taken by the ten largest. This CDR3 contains 14 residues. Trimming cost V 2 bases and J 5 bases, with 10 bases left between them. CDR1 and CDR2 (germline): ENHRY, SYGVKD. The chain is built from TRBV10-3 and TRBJ2-1; no reliable D call. The source material was blood. The clonotype was recovered from a woman aged 40 to 50 in good health. CDR3 residues: CAISEPVRDNEQFF. The CDR3 DNA is TGTGCCATCAGTGAGCCCGTCCGGGACAATGAGCAGTTCTTC.